These 21 T cell receptor beta chains were sequenced from one sample in a study of naive and memory T cell subsets. The SP2 primer and nested alpha and beta constant region primers amplified ligated cDNA in four rounds. TCRdb recomputed calls from the UMI-ligation and nested PCR reads with MiXCR, one row per CDR3 protein. The sample includes some 30,000 distinct CDR3 sequences, less than 8.5% seen only once; the top ten take approximately 2.8%. Described treatment: skin biopsy from PPD injection site in Mantoux-positive individual. A UMI-containing oligonucleotide was joined by 3' ligation to the TCR cDNA template. The source was skin, collected from a tuberculin skin test site. The receptors shown here come from an adult in good health.

In this sample, this clonotype turned up many times. The chain is built from TRBV5-1 and TRBJ1-2; no clear D gene. Trimming stripped 0 bases from V and 7 bases from J, with 13 bases between. CDR1 SGHRS and CDR2 YFSETQ come from the germline V gene. This CDR3 is 14 amino acids long. The CDR3 DNA sequence: TGCGCCAGCAGCTTGGGGACGGAGCTCGGTGGCTACACCTTC. Its protein is CASSLGTELGGYTF.

This clonotype was picked up many times. This rearrangement joins TRBV27 to TRBJ1-6; D remains ambiguous. V lost 5 bases, J lost 10 bases, and 12 bases lay in between. CDR3 length: 13 amino acids. CDR1 and CDR2 from the germline V gene are MNHEY and SMNVEV (reference sequence). The CDR3 region is CASSLTKGSPLHF. The DNA for the CDR3 is TGTGCCAGCAGTCTGACTAAAGGGTCACCCCTCCACTTT.

The rearrangement links TRBV6-6 to TRBJ1-1; possibly TRBD1 for D (5 bases). Germline V gives CDR1 MNHNY, CDR2 SVGAGI (reference sequence). The CDR3 consists of 15 residues. Trimming stripped 2 bases from V and 4 bases from J, with 14 bases between. The CDR3, as DNA: TGTGCCAGCAGTTACGTGGGGGGAGGGACCACTGAAGCTTTCTTT. Translation gives CASSYVGGGTTEAFF.

This clonotype was seen ten or more times. Compared with germline, one end of the junction differs, possibly owing to a read error. The chain carries TRBV12-5 and TRBJ2-4; no definite D call. Germline values: CDR1 LGHNT, CDR2 FRNRAP. The CDR3 is 14 amino acids. DNA of the CDR3: TGTGCTAGTAGTTTTAGTGGGTCACATAACATTCAGTACTTC. Encoded protein: CASSFSGSHNIQYF.

This chain uses TRBV10-1 with TRBJ2-5; a weak D match, TRBD1 (6 bases). CDR1 is WNHNN and CDR2 is SYGVQD in the germline V gene (reference sequence). The V and J ends lost 1 base and 2 bases respectively, with 14 bases between them. The CDR3 length is 16 residues. The CDR3 loop is CASSELQGPQQETQYF. The CDR3 nucleotides read TGCGCCAGCAGTGAGTTACAGGGCCCCCAACAAGAGACCCAGTACTTC.

This clonotype was seen repeatedly, ten times or more. The chain carries TRBV20-1 and TRBJ1-1; no firm D call. The CDR3 runs 12 residues. From germline, CDR1 is DFQATT and CDR2 SNEGSKA (reference sequence). V dropped 3 bases and J dropped 1 base, with 6 bases sitting between them. For the CDR3, the DNA is TGCAGTGCTAGTATCCCGAACACTGAAGCTTTCTTT. Translating it yields CSASIPNTEAFF.

Turning to this clonotype: One base away lies a much larger clone, so this may be a sequencing read error. The chain couples TRBV6-1 to TRBJ1-5, with D tentatively TRBD1 (5 bases). This CDR3 is built from 17 residues. Germline lookup yields CDR1 MNHNS and CDR2 SASEGT. CDR3 nucleotides: TGTGCCAGCAGCCCTCCCACCGGGGCCGTGAGCAATCAGCCCCAGAATTTT. Translated, it gives CASSPPTGAVSNQPQNF.

This clonotype was counted many times. The V call is TRBV12-3 or TRBV12-4, the J call TRBJ2-6, with 7 bases fitting TRBD1. V gave up 3 bases and J gave up 4 bases; unmatched junction bases: 6. The CDR3 consists of 16 residues. CDR3 sequence (DNA): TGTGCCAGCAGTTTCAGGGGGTCTCTAGGGGCCAACGTCCTGACTTTC. It is translated as CASSFRGSLGANVLTF.

This clonotype showed up many times. The chain uses TRBV7-2 and TRBJ2-5; D unresolved. This CDR3 has 15 residues. Germline loops: CDR1 SGHTA, CDR2 FQGNSA. The V end was cut by 3 bases, the J end by 4 bases, with 15 bases between. CDR3 residues: CASSLTTPVRETQYF. CDR3 DNA sequence: TGTGCCAGCAGCTTGACGACACCGGTCAGAGAGACCCAGTACTTC.

This clonotype was observed many times. V usage is TRBV11-2 and J usage is TRBJ2-1; D is unclear. CDR1 is SGHAT and CDR2 is FQNNGV in the germline V gene. Trimming took off 8 bases at V and 9 bases at J, with 23 bases between the two ends. The CDR3 runs 15 residues. CDR3 bases: TGTGCCAGCGAACCCCGGTCGCTAGTAACAGTTGAGCAGTTCTTC. Amino acid sequence: CASEPRSLVTVEQFF.

Concerning this clonotype: At one end the junction does not follow the germline gene, possibly because of a read error. This sequence joins TRBV20-1 and TRBJ2-7; 12 bases fit TRBD2. CDR1 and CDR2 from the germline V gene are DFQATT and SNEGSKA (reference sequence). CDR3 length: 19 amino acids. DNA of the CDR3: TGCAGTGCCAGAGTGCCACTAGCGGGGGGCCCTTCCCGGGGTGACGAGCAGTACTTC. Residues: CSARVPLAGGPSRGDEQYF.

This clonotype occurred many times. The chain links TRBV20-1 to TRBJ2-3; TRBD2 agrees at 11 bases. This CDR3 has 15 residues. Germline CDR1 is DFQATT and CDR2 is SNEGSKA (reference sequence). V lost 1 base, J lost 2 bases, and 2 bases stayed unmatched. The CDR3 DNA is TGCAGTGCTAGAGCTAGCGGGGGGCACACAGATACGCAGTATTTT. It encodes CSARASGGHTDTQYF.

This clonotype came up many times. The chain is built from TRBV7-9 and TRBJ2-2, with no clear D. The germline CDR1 and CDR2 sequences are SEHNR and FQNEAQ (reference sequence). The CDR3 runs 13 residues. Trimming pared 5 bases from V and 2 bases from J, leaving 6 bases between. In DNA, the CDR3 is TGTGCCAGCAGCCAACTCAACACCGGGGAGCTGTTTTTT. It yields the protein CASSQLNTGELFF.

This clonotype was seen many times. The V call is TRBV9, the J call TRBJ1-2; D call uncertain. This CDR3 is built from 16 residues. Germline V CDR1 and CDR2: SGDLS, YYNGEE. Trimming removed 3 bases at V and 8 bases at J, with 23 bases between. CDR3 DNA sequence: TGTGCCAGCAGCGCCATACTTTCCGGGCCCCATGGAGGCTACACCTTC. Encoded protein: CASSAILSGPHGGYTF.

This clonotype is medium-sized in the sample. This chain joins TRBV29-1 and TRBJ2-7; D is uncertain. The CDR3 has 11 amino acids. Germline V gene sequence: CDR1 SQVTM, CDR2 ANQGSEA. Trimming took off 4 bases at V and 3 bases at J, with 7 bases between the two ends. The CDR3 coding sequence is TGCAGCGTTGCCGAGGTCTACGAGCAGTACTTC. This sequence encodes CSVAEVYEQYF.

This clonotype is judged medium-sized (0.01 to 0.1%). The chain joins TRBV11-2 to TRBJ2-5; D perhaps matches TRBD2 (7 bases). From germline, CDR1 is SGHAT and CDR2 FQNNGV. The CDR3 is made up of 15 amino acids. With 3 bases removed from V and 3 bases from J, the gap between germline ends came to 14 bases. The CDR3 coding sequence is TGTGCCAGCAGCTTTTGGGGGGGCGATAAAGAGACCCAGTACTTC. Protein: CASSFWGGDKETQYF.

The chain has TRBV5-8 and TRBJ1-5; 9 nucleotides align to TRBD1. Germline V gene sequence: CDR1 SGHTS, CDR2 YDEGEE. V gave up 7 bases and J gave up 6 bases; unmatched junction bases: 8. The CDR3 spans 14 residues. The CDR3: CASVTGGLGQPQHF. CDR3 in DNA: TGTGCCAGCGTGACAGGGGGACTCGGTCAGCCCCAGCATTTT.

This clonotype was detected many times. The V call is TRBV12-3 or TRBV12-4, the J call TRBJ1-2; no firm D call. Trimming removed 6 bases at V and 4 bases at J, with 15 bases between. This CDR3 is built from 14 residues. The CDR3 nucleotides read TGTGCCAGCAGGCCCCCGGGCAGAAGCTATGGCTACACCTTC. This codes for CASRPPGRSYGYTF.

The gene calls are TRBV7-8 and TRBJ1-4; 7 positions agree with TRBD1. The trim removed 4 bases at V and 7 bases at J, leaving 9 bases unmatched. Germline CDR1 reads SGHVS; CDR2 reads FQNEAQ. This CDR3 is built from 15 residues. This CDR3 is CASSYPRGTGEKLFF. The CDR3 coding sequence is TGTGCCAGCAGCTACCCCAGGGGGACTGGTGAAAAACTGTTTTTT.

The CDR3 DNA is TGCAGTGCTAGAGGCCCCACCTACCCAGATACGCAGTATTTT. Its translation is CSARGPTYPDTQYF. This chain uses TRBV20-1 with TRBJ2-3; D gene uncertain. The V end was cut by 1 base, the J end by 4 bases, with 12 bases between. Per germline, CDR1 DFQATT and CDR2 SNEGSKA (reference sequence). The CDR3 length is 14 residues.

There are many counts of this clonotype. V and J are TRBV12-3 or TRBV12-4 and TRBJ2-7, with D unresolved. The length of the CDR3 is 13 residues. V lost 6 bases to trimming and J lost 2 bases, with 11 bases between them. The CDR3 loop is CASSSIRAYEQYF. CDR3 DNA: TGTGCCAGCAGCTCAATTCGAGCCTACGAGCAGTACTTC.